The clone carrying this TCR beta chain showed up just a few times. The antigen is unknown. CD4+ T cells that had been cultured provided DNA sequenced with the Oncomine TCR Beta short-read assay. MiXCR was run by TCRdb on the PCR reads, yielding one entry per CDR3 protein. This table has just under 20,000 distinct CDR3 sequences, 52% appearing once. This entry comes from a study of vaccination and CD4 T cells after COVID-19. Study context: The stimulating agents, overlapping spike peptides, came from SARS-CoV-2, HCoV-NL63, HCoV-OC43 and HCoV-229E.

Treatment noted: roughly ten-day PBMC culture with coronavirus spike peptide pools or control peptides (ViraFEST assay). The study's findings and limits: Convalescent patients' median share of reactive clones seen only post-vaccination was about 86%.

This CDR3 is built from 12 residues. From germline, CDR1 is SNHLY and CDR2 FYNNEI. Trimming removed 5 bases from V and 0 bases from J, with 3 bases in between. The gene calls are TRBV2 and TRBJ2-3; the D is unclear. Source material: CD4+ T cells from blood, cultured in vitro. The clonotype comes from a human donor who had recovered from COVID-19. The CDR3 DNA sequence: TGTGCCAGCAGTTTGAGCACAGATACGCAGTATTTT. Its protein product is CASSLSTDTQYF. Based on the CDR3 plus reference TRBV2 and TRBJ2-3, the full variable domain is EPEVTQTPSHQVTQMGQEVILRCVPISNHLYFYWYRQILGQKVEFLVSFYNNEISEKSEIFDDQFSVERPDGSNFTLKIRSTKLEDSAMYFCASSLSTDTQYFGPGTRLTVL.